These 30 T cell receptor beta chains were all obtained from the same sample, sequenced in a study of T cells after yellow fever vaccination. MiXCR was run by TCRdb on the 5' RACE reads, yielding one entry per CDR3 protein. Of about 210,000 distinct CDR3 sequences in the sample, 3% to 4% were seen once. The sequences come from CD4+ T cells sorted from PBMCs, collected 10 days after the yellow fever booster vaccination. The source is a man younger than 35 who received the YFV17D yellow fever vaccine.

The chain links TRBV9 to TRBJ2-2; D is uncertain. Germline V CDR1 and CDR2: SGDLS, YYNGEE. The CDR3 sequence is 14 residues long. V was pared by 1 base and J by 6 bases, with 10 bases between. The CDR3 region is CASSVLPTAGELFF. As DNA, the CDR3 is TGTGCCAGCAGCGTACTTCCTACCGCCGGGGAGCTGTTTTTT.

The chain links TRBV3-1 to TRBJ1-1; 7 positions match TRBD1. The CDR3 extends over 15 amino acids. V shed 3 bases, J shed 1 base, and the junction held 5 bases outside the gene matches. The V gene's germline CDR1 is LGHDT and CDR2 YNNKEL (reference sequence). The CDR3 DNA reads TGTGCCAGCAGCCAGGGGGGACAGCAGAACACTGAAGCTTTCTTT. Translating gives CASSQGGQQNTEAFF.

CDR3 DNA sequence: TGCGCCAGCAGCTTAGGGATTAACACTGAAGCTTTCTTT. Protein: CASSLGINTEAFF. The chain combines TRBV5-1 with TRBJ1-1, with D unresolved. CDR1 and CDR2 from the germline V gene are SGHRS and YFSETQ. This CDR3 spans 13 amino acids. V was pared by 2 bases and J by 2 bases, with 7 bases between.

The CDR3 bases are TGTGCCGAAACCGGGACAGGGATTGGGGAGAACACTGAAGCTTTCTTT. It codes for CAETGTGIGENTEAFF. This chain joins TRBV7-9 and TRBJ1-1, with 9 bases that match TRBD1. The CDR3 is made up of 16 amino acids. Germline V gene lookup returns CDR1 SEHNR and CDR2 FQNEAQ (reference sequence). Losses at the gene ends were 11 bases for V and 1 base for J; bases not matched to a gene: 14.

The chain links TRBV11-2 to TRBJ2-4, with 9 nucleotides matching TRBD1. V was pared by 5 bases and J by 1 base, with 12 bases of the junction left unmatched. The CDR3 sequence is 18 residues long. Germline CDR1 is SGHAT and CDR2 is FQNNGV. This CDR3 reads CASSPGQGKAIAKNIQYF. The CDR3 DNA sequence: TGTGCCAGCAGCCCCGGACAGGGGAAAGCGATTGCCAAAAACATTCAGTACTTC. The full variable domain, completed using reference TRBV11-2 and TRBJ2-4, is EAGVAQSPRYKIIEKRQSVAFWCNPISGHATLYWYQQILGQGPKLLIQFQNNGVVDDSQLPKDRFSAERLKGVDSTLKIQPAKLEDSAVYLCASSPGQGKAIAKNIQYFGAGTRLSVL.

There are many counts of this clonotype. The chain employs TRBV20-1 and TRBJ1-6; 7 bases map to TRBD1. Losses at the gene ends were 2 bases for V and 9 bases for J; bases not matched to a gene: 7. CDR1 and CDR2 from the germline V gene are DFQATT and SNEGSKA (reference sequence). The length of the CDR3 is 14 residues. The CDR3 nucleotides are TGCAGTGCTAGAAAGGGGGCTAAGAGTTCACCCCTCCACTTT. This codes for CSARKGAKSSPLHF.

This chain uses TRBV5-1 with TRBJ1-4; tentatively, D is TRBD1 (6 bases). Trimming took off 0 bases at V and 2 bases at J, with 8 bases between the two ends. CDR1 and CDR2 (germline): SGHRS, YFSETQ. The CDR3 is made up of 15 amino acids. The CDR3 loop reads CASSLEGVTNEKLFF. The CDR3 nucleotides read TGCGCCAGCAGCTTGGAGGGGGTTACTAATGAAAAACTGTTTTTT. The full variable domain, with the rest looked up from reference TRBV5-1 and TRBJ1-4, is KAGVTQTPRYLIKTRGQQVTLSCSPISGHRSVSWYQQTPGQGLQFLFEYFSETQRNKGNFPGRFSGRQFSNSRSEMNVSTLELGDSALYLCASSLEGVTNEKLFFGSGTQLSVL.

This clonotype was picked up many times. The V call is TRBV7-6, the J call TRBJ1-1; D is uncertain. Trimming took off 0 bases at V and 1 base at J, with 24 bases between the two ends. The germline V gene encodes CDR1 SGHVS and CDR2 FNYEAQ. The CDR3 spans 20 residues. For the CDR3, the DNA is TGTGCCAGCAGCTTAGCGACACTGGGCCCTAGGAAAAAAAAGAACACTGAAGCTTTCTTT. Translated: CASSLATLGPRKKKNTEAFF.

A remark on this clonotype: A much larger clone is a single base away; this may be a read error. V is TRBV4-1 and J is TRBJ1-1; no firm D call. Trimming cost V 0 bases and J 1 base, with 6 bases left between them. The CDR3 length is 14 residues. Looked up from germline, CDR1 is MGHRA and CDR2 is YSYEKL. The CDR3 nucleotides are TGCGCCAGCAGCCAAGAGGGCAGGAACACTGAAGCTTTCTTT. Its protein is CASSQEGRNTEAFF.

This clonotype was detected only a few times. The chain joins TRBV6-5 to TRBJ2-7; perhaps TRBD1 as D (6 bases). Germline loops: CDR1 MNHEY, CDR2 SVGAGI. Trimming left V 6 bases short and J 12 bases short, with 18 bases between. This CDR3 region has 12 residues. CDR3 sequence: CASSYPGASPYF. CDR3 in DNA: TGTGCCAGCAGCTACCCAGGGGCCTCCCCGTACTTC.

This clonotype was seen many times. The J gene is TRBJ1-4, the V gene TRBV10-3, with 7 bases aligning to TRBD1. The CDR3 totals 13 residues. The V segment lost 4 bases and the J segment 8 bases; nucleotides outside the gene matches: 4. Germline CDR1 is ENHRY and CDR2 is SYGVKD. Here the CDR3 reads CAISAGGREKLFF. The CDR3 DNA is TGTGCCATCAGTGCAGGGGGACGGGAAAAACTGTTTTTT.

This clonotype was picked up many times. This rearrangement joins TRBV12-3 or TRBV12-4 to TRBJ2-1; perhaps TRBD1 as D (5 bases). CDR3 length equals 12 residues. V was cut by 2 bases and J by 9 bases, with 8 bases left in between. CDR3 bases: TGTGCCAGCAGTTTATGGGGCGGTGAGCAGTTCTTC. The encoded protein is CASSLWGGEQFF.

Concerning this clonotype: A read error may be the cause here, since a much bigger clone is one base away. The CDR3 nucleotides read TGTGCCATCAGTTATGACGGATTGTCCTATGGCTACACCTTC. It is translated as CAISYDGLSYGYTF. The chain has TRBV12-3 or TRBV12-4 and TRBJ1-2; no reliable D call. The CDR3 is 14 amino acids.

This clonotype was observed many times. This rearrangement joins TRBV7-3 to TRBJ2-1; D possibly corresponds to TRBD2 (5 bases). Trimming removed 6 bases at V and 6 bases at J, with 15 bases between. The CDR3 is made up of 14 amino acids. The germline V gene has CDR1 SGHTA and CDR2 FQGTGA. The DNA of the CDR3 is TGTGCCAGCAGTCCCCCGGGGTCCAGCAATGAGCAGTTCTTC. Residues: CASSPPGSSNEQFF.

V is TRBV19 and J is TRBJ2-4; 9 bases map to TRBD1. CDR1 and CDR2 (germline): LNHDA, SQIVND (reference sequence). CDR3 length: 14 residues. Germline trimming cut 6 bases from V and 8 bases from J; bases unmatched to any gene: 8. The DNA for the CDR3 is TGTGCCAGTAGGGACCCCGGGACAGGGTACATTCAGTACTTC. Protein product: CASRDPGTGYIQYF. Looking up the rest from reference TRBV19 and TRBJ2-4 gives the full variable domain: DGGITQSPKYLFRKEGQNVTLSCEQNLNHDAMYWYRQDPGQGLRLIYYSQIVNDFQKGDIAEGYSVSREKKESFPLTVTSAQKNPTAFYLCASRDPGTGYIQYFGAGTRLSVL.

This sequence joins TRBV7-9 and TRBJ2-3; 15 bases map to TRBD2. The CDR3 has 19 amino acids. The germline CDR1 and CDR2 sequences are SEHNR and FQNEAQ (reference sequence). Trimming cost V 5 bases and J 3 bases; bases outside gene matches: 12. In DNA, the CDR3 is TGTGCCAGCAGCCCCCGGACTAGCGGGGGGGCGGTAGGTACAGATACGCAGTATTTT. Residues: CASSPRTSGGAVGTDTQYF.

The gene calls are TRBV20-1 and TRBJ2-5, with D possibly matching TRBD2 (6 bases). CDR3 length: 15 amino acids. The V end lost 3 bases, the J end lost 2 bases, and 16 bases lay between the germline ends. Germline CDR1 reads DFQATT; CDR2 reads SNEGSKA (reference sequence). As DNA, the CDR3 is TGCAGTGCTAGGATCTTTGGGGGACTGCAAGAGACCCAGTACTTC. Translating it yields CSARIFGGLQETQYF.

The V and J genes are TRBV25-1 and TRBJ2-2, with D unclear. The germline V and J ends were trimmed by 3 bases and 5 bases, with 13 bases remaining between them. This CDR3 is built from 15 residues. Germline V gene lookup returns CDR1 MGHDK and CDR2 SYGVNS. The CDR3 loop reads CASSDYSPGTGELFF. For the CDR3, the DNA is TGTGCCAGCAGTGATTACAGCCCCGGGACCGGGGAGCTGTTTTTT.

The sample holds a few counts of this clonotype. The chain employs TRBV10-3 and TRBJ2-3; tentatively, D is TRBD1 (5 bases). Germline assignment: CDR1 ENHRY and CDR2 SYGVKD. This CDR3 region has 15 residues. Trimming cost V 2 bases and J 4 bases, with 13 bases left between them. The chain's CDR3 is CAISEAQGWADTQYF. DNA for the CDR3: TGTGCCATCAGTGAGGCCCAGGGTTGGGCAGATACGCAGTATTTT.

This clonotype turned up a few times. The chain uses TRBV6-2 or TRBV6-3 and TRBJ1-1; D not certain. V lost 0 bases, J lost 8 bases, and 10 bases lay in between. This CDR3 has 13 amino acids. The V gene's germline CDR1 is MNHEY and CDR2 SVGEGT. Written as DNA, the CDR3 is TGTGCCAGCAGTTACTCGAGTCGATACGAAGCTTTCTTT. This encodes CASSYSSRYEAFF.

This clonotype occurred many times. J is TRBJ2-7 and V is TRBV7-2, with D perhaps TRBD1 or TRBD2 (5 bases each). This CDR3 is built from 12 residues. The germline CDR1 and CDR2 sequences are SGHTA and FQGNSA. The V and J ends lost 8 bases and 11 bases respectively, with 19 bases between them. CDR3 nucleotide sequence: TGTGCCAGCTCCCCTAGTCCGGGGCTTGAGTACTTC. Its protein product is CASSPSPGLEYF.

Many counts were recorded for this clonotype. The V and J genes are TRBV5-1 and TRBJ1-3, with D maybe TRBD1 (5 bases). V lost 0 bases and J lost 2, with 9 bases in between. Germline CDR1 reads SGHRS; CDR2 reads YFSETQ. The CDR3 is 15 residues long. CDR3 coding DNA: TGCGCCAGCAGCTTGGTTGGGACGACTGGAAACACCATATATTTT. This codes for CASSLVGTTGNTIYF.

This clonotype showed up many times. The gene calls are TRBV5-1 and TRBJ1-4, with D possibly being TRBD1 (5 bases). V was clipped by 0 bases and J by 12 bases, with 15 bases between them. Germline V gene lookup returns CDR1 SGHRS and CDR2 YFSETQ. The CDR3 covers 14 residues. The CDR3 DNA is TGCGCCAGCAGCTTGGCAATGTATGGGGGAGAACTGTTTTTT. Translation: CASSLAMYGGELFF.

This clonotype was picked up many times. V gene TRBV28 combines with J gene TRBJ2-7; 8 bases line up with TRBD1. Trimming took 1 base from V and 6 from J; bases not matched to a gene: 2. The CDR3 totals 13 residues. Germline assignment: CDR1 MDHEN and CDR2 SYDVKM. The CDR3 nucleotides are TGTGCCAGCAGTTTATCAGGGGGCGGCGAGCAGTACTTC. Protein: CASSLSGGGEQYF.

This clonotype was seen ten or more times. The rearrangement links TRBV20-1 to TRBJ1-1; maybe TRBD1 (6 bases). This CDR3 has 14 amino acids. V dropped 3 bases and J dropped 0 bases, with 11 bases sitting between them. Germline V gene lookup returns CDR1 DFQATT and CDR2 SNEGSKA (reference sequence). The CDR3 is CSASHPGVNTEAFF. CDR3 nucleotide sequence: TGCAGTGCTAGCCACCCAGGGGTGAACACTGAAGCTTTCTTT.

This clonotype was seen at least ten times. J is TRBJ2-2 and V is TRBV7-3; tentatively, D is TRBD2 (5 bases). Trimming left V 5 bases short and J 2 bases short, with 9 bases between. The length of the CDR3 is 14 residues. Per germline, CDR1 SGHTA and CDR2 FQGTGA. The CDR3, as DNA: TGTGCCAGCAGCCGGACTGTTAACACCGGGGAGCTGTTTTTT. Amino acids: CASSRTVNTGELFF.

This clonotype has a count of ten or more. The chain employs TRBV7-9 and TRBJ2-5; 7 bases match TRBD2. After removal of 9 bases from V and 5 bases from J, the junction contained 9 bases not matched to a gene. Germline CDR1 and CDR2: SEHNR and FQNEAQ (reference sequence). This CDR3 is built from 13 residues. The CDR3 coding sequence is TGTGCCAGTACCCCCGGGGGAGGGGAGACCCAGTACTTC. Translation: CASTPGGGETQYF.

The chain couples TRBV4-2 to TRBJ2-1, with no clear D. V gave up 0 bases and J gave up 14 bases, with 17 bases separating them. The CDR3 covers 14 residues. Germline loops: CDR1 LGHNA, CDR2 YNFKEQ. The CDR3 sequence: CASSQDGLGQSEFF. The CDR3 DNA is TGTGCCAGCAGCCAAGATGGCCTAGGGCAGTCGGAGTTCTTC.

This clonotype has ten or more counts. The chain combines TRBV11-2 with TRBJ1-2; 8 positions agree with TRBD1. V shed 2 bases, J shed 3 bases, and the junction held 14 bases outside the gene matches. CDR1 is SGHAT, CDR2 FQNNGV, per germline. The CDR3 extends over 18 amino acids. CDR3 sequence: CASSLSPGGRGLDYGYTF. In DNA form, the CDR3 reads TGTGCCAGCAGCTTAAGTCCGGGTGGCAGGGGGCTTGACTATGGCTACACCTTC.

CDR3 nucleotides: TGTGCCAGCAGCTCCGTGGGAGCGGTAACCTCCTACGAGCAGTACTTC. Its protein product is CASSSVGAVTSYEQYF. This chain uses TRBV7-2 with TRBJ2-7, with D possibly TRBD2 on 5 matching bases. CDR3 size: 16 residues. CDR1 and CDR2 (germline): SGHTA, FQGNSA. Deletions cut 4 bases from V and 0 bases from J, with 16 bases between.